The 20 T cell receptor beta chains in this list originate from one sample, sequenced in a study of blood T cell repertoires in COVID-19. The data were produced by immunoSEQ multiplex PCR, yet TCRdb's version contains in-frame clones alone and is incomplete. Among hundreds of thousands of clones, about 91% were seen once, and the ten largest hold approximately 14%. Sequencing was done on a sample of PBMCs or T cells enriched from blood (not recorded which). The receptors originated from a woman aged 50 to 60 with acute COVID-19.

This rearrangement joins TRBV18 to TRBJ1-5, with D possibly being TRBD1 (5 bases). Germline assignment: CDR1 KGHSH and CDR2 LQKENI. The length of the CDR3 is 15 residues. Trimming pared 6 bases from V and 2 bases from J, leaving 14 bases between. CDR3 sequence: CASSLREGGNQPQHF. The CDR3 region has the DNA TGTGCCAGCTCCCTAAGGGAAGGGGGCAATCAGCCCCAGCATTTT.

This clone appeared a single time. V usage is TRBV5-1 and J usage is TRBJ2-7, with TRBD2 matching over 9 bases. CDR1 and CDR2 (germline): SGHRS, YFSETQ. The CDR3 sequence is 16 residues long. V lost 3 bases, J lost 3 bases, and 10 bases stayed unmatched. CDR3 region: CASSSGGGRAFYEQYF. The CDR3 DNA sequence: TGCGCCAGCAGCTCGGGCGGCGGGAGGGCCTTCTACGAGCAGTACTTC.

Written as DNA, the CDR3 is TGCGCCAGCAGCCAAGATCCCCAGGGGGATGAAAAACTGTTTTTT. This sequence encodes CASSQDPQGDEKLFF. This sequence joins TRBV4-1 and TRBJ1-4, with 7 positions matching TRBD1. CDR1 and CDR2 from the germline V gene are MGHRA and YSYEKL. V dropped 0 bases and J dropped 6; count of bases not matched to a gene: 4. CDR3 length equals 15 residues.

The CDR3 is CASSPRAGESYEQYF. DNA of the CDR3: TGTGCCAGCTCACCTCGGGCGGGAGAATCCTACGAGCAGTACTTC. The chain employs TRBV18 and TRBJ2-7; 7 nucleotides line up with TRBD2. The CDR3 sequence is 15 residues long. The V segment lost 3 bases and the J segment 1 base; nucleotides outside the gene matches: 6. Germline CDR1 is KGHSH and CDR2 is LQKENI.

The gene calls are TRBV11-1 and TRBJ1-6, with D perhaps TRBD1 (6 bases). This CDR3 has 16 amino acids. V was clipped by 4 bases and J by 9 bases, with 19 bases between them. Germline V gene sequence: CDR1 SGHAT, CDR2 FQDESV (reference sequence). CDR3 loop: CASSSRPYRVGSPLHF. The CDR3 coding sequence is TGTGCCAGCAGCTCCCGCCCGTACAGGGTTGGTTCACCCCTCCACTTT.

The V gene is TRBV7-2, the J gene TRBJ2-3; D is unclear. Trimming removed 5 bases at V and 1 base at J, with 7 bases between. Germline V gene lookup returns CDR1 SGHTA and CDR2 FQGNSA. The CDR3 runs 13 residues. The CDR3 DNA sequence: TGTGCCAGCAGCGCCCGAGGCACAGATACGCAGTATTTT. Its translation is CASSARGTDTQYF.

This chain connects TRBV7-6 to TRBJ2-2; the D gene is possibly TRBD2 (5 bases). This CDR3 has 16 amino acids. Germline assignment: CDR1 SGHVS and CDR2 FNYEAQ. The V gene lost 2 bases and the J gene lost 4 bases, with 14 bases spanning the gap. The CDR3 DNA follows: TGTGCCAGCAGCTTAAGTCAAGCGGAGCGCACCGGGGAGCTGTTTTTT. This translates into CASSLSQAERTGELFF.

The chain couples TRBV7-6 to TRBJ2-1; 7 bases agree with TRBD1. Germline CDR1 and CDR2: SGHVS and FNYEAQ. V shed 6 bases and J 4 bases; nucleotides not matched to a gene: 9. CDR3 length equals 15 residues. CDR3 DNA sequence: TGTGCCAGCAGTACACCTCAGGGGGTTTACAATGAGCAGTTCTTC. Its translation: CASSTPQGVYNEQFF.

Here the CDR3 reads CASSLVVRGGEQFF. DNA of the CDR3: TGTGCCAGCAGCTTAGTTGTCAGAGGCGGTGAGCAGTTCTTC. This chain connects TRBV7-8 to TRBJ2-1; the D is unclear. V shed 1 base and J shed 9 bases, with 13 bases lying between them. The germline CDR1 and CDR2 sequences are SGHVS and FQNEAQ. The CDR3 runs to 14 residues.

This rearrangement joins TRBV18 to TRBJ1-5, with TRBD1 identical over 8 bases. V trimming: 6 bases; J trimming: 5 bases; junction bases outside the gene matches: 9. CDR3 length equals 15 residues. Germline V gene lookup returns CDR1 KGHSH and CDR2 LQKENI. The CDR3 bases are TGTGCCAGCTCCTCTGACAGGGGACGGTATCAGCCCCAGCATTTT. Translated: CASSSDRGRYQPQHF.

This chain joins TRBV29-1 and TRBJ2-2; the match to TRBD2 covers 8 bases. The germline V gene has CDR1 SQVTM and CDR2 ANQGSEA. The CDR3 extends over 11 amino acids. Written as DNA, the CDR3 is TGCGCAGCGGGAGTGATCGGGGAGCTGTTTTTT. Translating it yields CAAGVIGELFF.

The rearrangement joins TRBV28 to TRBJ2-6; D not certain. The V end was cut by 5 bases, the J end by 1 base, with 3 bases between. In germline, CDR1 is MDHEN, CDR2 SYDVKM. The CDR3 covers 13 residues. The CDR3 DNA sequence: TGTGCCAGCAGTCCATCTGGGGCCAACGTCCTGACTTTC. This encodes CASSPSGANVLTF.

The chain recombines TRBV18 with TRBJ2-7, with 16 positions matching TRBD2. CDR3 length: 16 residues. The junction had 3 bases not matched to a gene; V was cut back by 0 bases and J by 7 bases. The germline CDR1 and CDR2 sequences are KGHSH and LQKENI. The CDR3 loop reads CASSPPGLAGGEEQYF. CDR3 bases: TGTGCCAGCTCACCACCGGGACTAGCGGGAGGGGAAGAGCAGTACTTC.

This CDR3 reads CASRPPGYGYTF. The DNA for the CDR3 is TGTGCCAGCAGGCCCCCCGGGTATGGCTACACCTTC. The chain uses TRBV6-5 and TRBJ1-2, with no clear D. CDR3 length equals 12 residues. Germline V gives CDR1 MNHEY, CDR2 SVGAGI. Trimming pared 6 bases from V and 5 bases from J, leaving 10 bases between.

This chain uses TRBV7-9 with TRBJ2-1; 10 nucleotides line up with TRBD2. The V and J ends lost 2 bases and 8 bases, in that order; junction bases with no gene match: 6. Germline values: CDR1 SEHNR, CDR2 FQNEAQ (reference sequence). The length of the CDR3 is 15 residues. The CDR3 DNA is TGTGCCAGCAGCTTATCGGGACTAGCGCCACATGAGCAGTTCTTC. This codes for CASSLSGLAPHEQFF.

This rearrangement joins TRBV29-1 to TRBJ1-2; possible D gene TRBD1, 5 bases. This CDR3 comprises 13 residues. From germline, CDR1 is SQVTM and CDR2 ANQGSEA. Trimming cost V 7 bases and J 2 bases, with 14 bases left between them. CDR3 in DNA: TGCAGCGCAACTAGGGACTTAAACTATGGCTACACCTTC. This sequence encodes CSATRDLNYGYTF.

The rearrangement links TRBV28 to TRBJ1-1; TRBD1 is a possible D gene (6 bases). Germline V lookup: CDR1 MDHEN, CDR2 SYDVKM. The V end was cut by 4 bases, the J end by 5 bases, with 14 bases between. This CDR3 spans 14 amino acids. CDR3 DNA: TGTGCCAGCAGTTCGGCAGGGGAAAGAACTGAAGCTTTCTTT. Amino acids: CASSSAGERTEAFF.

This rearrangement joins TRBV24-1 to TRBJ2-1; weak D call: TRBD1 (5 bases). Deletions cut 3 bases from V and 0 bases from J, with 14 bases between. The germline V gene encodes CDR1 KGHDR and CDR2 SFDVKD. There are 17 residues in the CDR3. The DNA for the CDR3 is TGTGCCACCAGTGATATGTACAGGACCCTCTCCTACAATGAGCAGTTCTTC. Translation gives CATSDMYRTLSYNEQFF.

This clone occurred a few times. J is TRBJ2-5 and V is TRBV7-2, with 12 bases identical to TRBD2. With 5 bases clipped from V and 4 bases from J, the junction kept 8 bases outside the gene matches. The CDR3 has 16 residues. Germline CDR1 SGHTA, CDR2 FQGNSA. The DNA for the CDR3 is TGTGCCAGCAGCCTGACTAGCGGGAGAGTTCGAGAGACCCAGTACTTC. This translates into CASSLTSGRVRETQYF.

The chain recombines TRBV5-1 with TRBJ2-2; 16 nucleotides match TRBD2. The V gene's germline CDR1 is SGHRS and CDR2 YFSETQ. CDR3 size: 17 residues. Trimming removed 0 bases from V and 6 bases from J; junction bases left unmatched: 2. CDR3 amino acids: CASSLAGLAGGAGELFF. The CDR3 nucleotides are TGCGCCAGCAGCTTGGCGGGACTAGCGGGAGGGGCCGGGGAGCTGTTTTTT.